The 32 T cell receptor beta chains presented below share a single source sample, sequenced in a study of cytomegalovirus exposure and HLA in healthy donors. It was with 60 Vbeta and 13 Jbeta primers that the PCR ran. Using immunoSEQ multiplex PCR, the repertoire was profiled, and TCRdb retains in-frame clones only, with some absent. Found here are approximately 150,000 clones, roughly three quarters of them singletons; the top ten hold roughly 4.5%. Material: PBMCs. The receptor source for this set is a man between 18 and 29 years old in good health and CMV-seropositive.

The chain is built from TRBV27 and TRBJ2-3, with 13 bases matching TRBD2. The germline CDR1 and CDR2 sequences are MNHEY and SMNVEV (reference sequence). There are 16 residues in the CDR3. Trimming removed 1 base from V and 3 bases from J; junction bases left unmatched: 1. This chain's CDR3 is CASSLLGLAGTDTQYF. The CDR3 DNA reads as TGTGCCAGCAGTTTATTGGGACTAGCGGGGACAGATACGCAGTATTTT.

This chain connects TRBV11-3 to TRBJ1-2, with no clear D. V lost 5 bases, J lost 4 bases, and 11 bases lay in between. The CDR3 consists of 13 residues. Germline loops: CDR1 SGHNT, CDR2 YENEEA. CDR3: CASSPGESYGYTF. The CDR3 DNA is TGTGCCAGCAGCCCCGGAGAGAGCTATGGCTACACCTTC.

This clone was observed a single time. J is TRBJ2-7 and V is TRBV19; a possible D gene is TRBD2 (6 bases). The CDR3 covers 17 residues. With 7 bases removed from V and 9 bases from J, the gap between germline ends came to 31 bases. CDR1 LNHDA and CDR2 SQIVND come from the germline V gene (reference sequence). CDR3 sequence: CASTEAGPTFRYDGQYV. CDR3 DNA sequence: TGTGCCAGTACGGAAGCGGGTCCGACGTTTCGCTACGATGGGCAGTACGTC.

The chain has TRBV7-2 and TRBJ1-5; possible D gene TRBD1, 6 bases. Trimming stripped 1 base from V and 2 bases from J, with 9 bases between. The CDR3 covers 15 residues. Germline V lookup: CDR1 SGHTA, CDR2 FQGNSA. The CDR3 nucleotides read TGTGCCAGCAGCTTAGAAGGGACACGCAATCAGCCCCAGCATTTT. Translating gives CASSLEGTRNQPQHF.

This clone occurred a few times. The V and J genes are TRBV29-1 and TRBJ1-2; 8 nucleotides line up with TRBD1. The ends lost 4 bases at V and 4 bases at J; junction bases unmatched: 11. The CDR3 length is 15 residues. CDR1 is SQVTM and CDR2 is ANQGSEA in the germline V gene. For the CDR3, the DNA is TGCAGCGTTGCCGACCTCGGACAGGGCCCCTATGGCTACACCTTC. Translating gives CSVADLGQGPYGYTF.

The chain employs TRBV4-2 and TRBJ2-2; 13 bases line up with TRBD2. From germline, CDR1 is LGHNA and CDR2 YNFKEQ. The CDR3 runs to 15 residues. V lost 5 bases, J lost 8 bases, and 5 bases stayed unmatched. The CDR3 nucleotides are TGTGCCAGCAGCACTCGACTAGCGGGAGGTGGGGAGCTGTTTTTT. Translated, it gives CASSTRLAGGGELFF.

This clone was counted a single time. The chain uses TRBV11-2 and TRBJ2-7; TRBD2 matches 7 bases. The CDR3 has 15 amino acids. Germline trimming cut 4 bases from V and 3 bases from J; bases unmatched to any gene: 9. The germline V gene encodes CDR1 SGHAT and CDR2 FQNNGV. The CDR3 coding sequence is TGTGCCAGCAGCTCACAAGCTAGCGGAGACTACGAGCAGTACGTC. This sequence encodes CASSSQASGDYEQYV.

This chain links TRBV2 with TRBJ2-7, with TRBD1 as a possible D gene (6 bases). The CDR3 length is 12 residues. The germline V gene has CDR1 SNHLY and CDR2 FYNNEI. V dropped 8 bases and J dropped 6 bases, with 14 bases sitting between them. The CDR3 protein is CASGTSRAEQYV. As DNA, the CDR3 is TGTGCCAGCGGGACATCACGGGCCGAGCAGTACGTC.

This clone has just one count. This chain uses TRBV6-6 with TRBJ2-5, with a tentative D call TRBD2 (6 bases). There are 15 residues in the CDR3. Germline V gene lookup returns CDR1 MNHNY and CDR2 SVGAGI (reference sequence). V lost 2 bases to trimming and J lost 5 bases, with 15 bases between them. CDR3 amino acids: CASSYVRGGEETQYF. In DNA, the CDR3 is TGTGCCAGCAGTTACGTACGTGGCGGGGAGGAGACCCAGTACTTC.

The chain employs TRBV5-6 and TRBJ2-1, with 8 nucleotides matching TRBD2. The CDR3 has 15 amino acids. Trimming cost V 3 bases and J 1 base; bases outside gene matches: 3. The germline CDR1 and CDR2 sequences are SGHDT and YYEEEE. CDR3 amino acids: CASSSGLESYNEQFF. Here the CDR3 DNA reads TGTGCCAGCAGCTCGGGACTAGAGTCCTACAATGAGCAGTTCTTC.

This sequence joins TRBV15 and TRBJ2-1; 11 bases are a match to TRBD2. Germline CDR1 and CDR2: LNHNV and YYDKDF (reference sequence). The trim removed 0 bases at V and 3 bases at J, leaving 1 base unmatched. CDR3 length equals 16 residues. CDR3 in DNA: TGTGCCACCAGCAGAGAACTAGCGGGAGTCTACAATGAGCAGTTCTTC. It yields the protein CATSRELAGVYNEQFF.

CDR3: CASRGTGNSYEQYV. In DNA, the CDR3 is TGTGCCAGCAGAGGGACAGGGAACTCCTACGAGCAGTACGTC. V and J are TRBV2 and TRBJ2-7; the match to TRBD1 covers 9 bases. CDR3 length: 14 residues. Germline assignment: CDR1 SNHLY and CDR2 FYNNEI. The junction had 3 bases not matched to a gene; V was cut back by 6 bases and J by 0 bases.

This chain uses TRBV7-9 with TRBJ1-6; tentatively, D is TRBD1 (6 bases). The CDR3 sequence is 14 residues long. Germline CDR1 is SEHNR and CDR2 is FQNEAQ (reference sequence). Deletions cut 8 bases from V and 6 bases from J, with 14 bases between. CDR3 DNA sequence: TGTGCCAGCGCGGGGGGCGGCCGTAATTCACCCCTCCACTTT. Protein sequence: CASAGGGRNSPLHF.

This clone was detected many times. V is TRBV6-5 and J is TRBJ2-1, with a possible D match to TRBD1 (6 bases). The V end lost 4 bases, the J end lost 8 bases, and 18 bases lay between the germline ends. This CDR3 comprises 15 residues. CDR1 is MNHEY and CDR2 is SVGAGI in the germline V gene. The CDR3 sequence is CASSSPGQPGDEQFF. CDR3 DNA: TGTGCCAGCAGTTCTCCGGGACAACCTGGGGATGAGCAGTTCTTC.

The rearrangement joins TRBV7-2 to TRBJ1-2, with D possibly being TRBD1 (6 bases). V lost 0 bases and J lost 4, with 9 bases in between. The CDR3 has 14 residues. Germline CDR1 is SGHTA and CDR2 is FQGNSA. The CDR3 nucleotides are TGTGCCAGCAGCTTAGCGCAGGGGTCCTATGGCTACACCTTC. Protein product: CASSLAQGSYGYTF.

The rearrangement joins TRBV2 to TRBJ2-3; 8 positions match TRBD1. Germline loops: CDR1 SNHLY, CDR2 FYNNEI. V shed 5 bases and J 8 bases; nucleotides not matched to a gene: 3. CDR3 length equals 12 residues. The CDR3 sequence: CASSPGQGTQYF. CDR3 sequence (DNA): TGTGCCAGCAGTCCCGGACAGGGTACGCAGTATTTT.

The chain links TRBV25-1 to TRBJ2-7, with D perhaps matching TRBD2 (5 bases). CDR1 is MGHDK and CDR2 is SYGVNS in the germline V gene. Trimming left V 7 bases short and J 0 bases short, with 7 bases between. This CDR3 comprises 12 residues. Written as DNA, the CDR3 is TGTGCCAGCAATGGGAGCTCCTACGAGCAGTACGTC. Translated: CASNGSSYEQYV.

The J gene is TRBJ1-2, the V gene TRBV5-4; 8 positions match TRBD1. The length of the CDR3 is 13 residues. The V and J ends lost 1 base and 7 bases, in that order; junction bases with no gene match: 3. Looked up from germline, CDR1 is SGHNT and CDR2 is YYREEE (reference sequence). CDR3 sequence (DNA): TGTGCCAGCAGCTTGCAGGGGGCGGGTGGCTACACCTTC. It codes for CASSLQGAGGYTF.

The chain is built from TRBV7-8 and TRBJ2-1; a possible D gene is TRBD2 (5 bases). Trimming removed 6 bases from V and 8 bases from J, with 8 bases in between. This CDR3 comprises 11 residues. Germline CDR1 reads SGHVS; CDR2 reads FQNEAQ. Here the CDR3 DNA reads TGTGCCAGCAGGGGGAGAGATGAGCAGTTCTTC. It encodes CASRGRDEQFF.

The chain combines TRBV5-4 with TRBJ2-5; 7 positions agree with TRBD1. The CDR3 runs to 13 residues. The germline V gene has CDR1 SGHNT and CDR2 YYREEE (reference sequence). The junction had 5 bases not matched to a gene; V was cut back by 7 bases and J by 2 bases. DNA for the CDR3: TGTGCCAGCGGACAGGCCTTACAAGAGACCCAGTACTTC. The encoded protein is CASGQALQETQYF.

The V and J genes are TRBV5-1 and TRBJ1-6; tentatively, D is TRBD1 (6 bases). The ends were cut back, 1 base at V and 9 bases at J, with 8 bases in the middle. This CDR3 contains 13 residues. In germline, CDR1 is SGHRS, CDR2 YFSETQ. The CDR3 here is CASSLSRGSPLHF. The CDR3, as DNA: TGCGCCAGCAGCTTGAGCAGGGGTTCACCCCTCCACTTT.

This clone was observed once. CDR3 amino acids: CASSPHPPKEHEQYV. DNA for the CDR3: TGTGCCAGCAGTCCCCACCCACCTAAGGAGCACGAGCAGTACGTC. This rearrangement joins TRBV28 to TRBJ2-7; D gene uncertain. CDR1 MDHEN and CDR2 SYDVKM come from the germline V gene. Between the trimmed V and J ends, which lost 5 bases and 5 bases, there was a span of 19 bases. There are 15 residues in the CDR3.

This clone was picked up a small number of times. This sequence joins TRBV19 and TRBJ2-5; the match to TRBD2 covers 7 bases. The CDR3 has 13 amino acids. V lost 5 bases and J lost 3; bases outside the gene matches: 3. Germline loops: CDR1 LNHDA, CDR2 SQIVND (reference sequence). This chain's CDR3 is CASSLRGEETQYF. The DNA of the CDR3 is TGTGCCAGTAGTCTACGGGGGGAAGAGACCCAGTACTTC.

The chain couples TRBV5-4 to TRBJ1-6; 11 bases line up with TRBD1. V was clipped by 0 bases and J by 9 bases; unmatched bases: 2. Germline loops: CDR1 SGHNT, CDR2 YYREEE (reference sequence). The CDR3 spans 15 residues. The CDR3 DNA follows: TGTGCCAGCAGCTTGGAGGGGACAGGGGGTTCACCCCTCCACTTT. Its protein product is CASSLEGTGGSPLHF.

The rearrangement links TRBV4-1 to TRBJ2-2; D gene uncertain. In germline, CDR1 is MGHRA, CDR2 YSYEKL. This CDR3 region has 13 residues. V dropped 0 bases and J dropped 5 bases, with 4 bases sitting between them. As DNA, the CDR3 is TGCGCCAGCAGCCAAGATCTTACCGGGGAGCTGTTTTTT. Encoded protein: CASSQDLTGELFF.

This chain links TRBV30 with TRBJ2-1; a weak D match, TRBD2 (6 bases). Per the germline V gene, CDR1 is GTSNPN and CDR2 is SVGIG (reference sequence). This CDR3 region has 14 residues. V lost 3 bases, J lost 3 bases, and 12 bases lay in between. In nucleotides, the CDR3 is TGTGCCTGGAGAGGGGCGGGGAGCTACAATGAGCAGTTCTTC. Its translation: CAWRGAGSYNEQFF.

The chain is built from TRBV5-8 and TRBJ1-5; D is perhaps TRBD1 (6 bases). The germline V gene encodes CDR1 SGHTS and CDR2 YDEGEE. V was clipped by 4 bases and J by 4 bases, with 9 bases between them. This CDR3 spans 13 amino acids. CDR3 protein: CASSRDKNQPQHF. CDR3 bases: TGTGCCAGCAGCCGGGACAAGAATCAGCCCCAGCATTTT.

Details on this clone: A read error may produce the germline difference seen at one junction end. This rearrangement joins TRBV2 to TRBJ2-1; TRBD2 agrees at 13 bases. Germline V gene data show CDR1 as SNHLY and CDR2 as FYNNEI. This CDR3 comprises 14 residues. The DNA of the CDR3 is TGTGCCAGCAGAGGCCGGGGACTAGCGGGGTCGAAGATCTTC. It codes for CASRGRGLAGSKIF.

In its sample, this clone was seen a few times. This chain connects TRBV27 to TRBJ2-2; tentative D call: TRBD1 (8 bases). This CDR3 is built from 16 residues. V lost 6 bases to trimming and J lost 7 bases, with 21 bases between them. The V gene's germline CDR1 is MNHEY and CDR2 SMNVEV (reference sequence). DNA of the CDR3: TGTGCCAGCAGACTCACAGGGGGGGGCTTGAGCGGGGAGCTGTTTTTT. Residues: CASRLTGGGLSGELFF.

The chain has TRBV11-3 and TRBJ1-2, with 7 bases that match TRBD1. This CDR3 is 13 amino acids long. Germline-derived CDR1 and CDR2 are SGHNT and YENEEA. The trim removed 3 bases at V and 8 bases at J, leaving 6 bases unmatched. This CDR3 is CASSFDRDEGYTF. CDR3 DNA sequence: TGTGCCAGCAGCTTCGACAGGGATGAGGGCTACACCTTC.

V is TRBV11-3 and J is TRBJ2-2; D is perhaps TRBD2 (5 bases). This CDR3 has 17 residues. The germline gives CDR1 SGHNT, CDR2 YENEEA. Trimming shortened V by 5 bases and J by 0 bases, and 16 bases separated the two germline ends. The CDR3 spells CASSTGLNTANTGELFF. The DNA of the CDR3 is TGTGCCAGCAGCACCGGACTGAACACCGCGAACACCGGGGAGCTGTTTTTT.

The chain couples TRBV27 to TRBJ2-3, with D perhaps matching TRBD2 (6 bases). Germline V gene sequence: CDR1 MNHEY, CDR2 SMNVEV (reference sequence). The CDR3 spans 16 residues. V was shortened by 5 bases and J by 7 bases, with 22 bases between the two germline ends. The CDR3 sequence is CASSPPGLNPRNTQYF. DNA of the CDR3: TGTGCCAGCAGTCCTCCTGGACTAAACCCACGAAATACGCAGTATTTT.